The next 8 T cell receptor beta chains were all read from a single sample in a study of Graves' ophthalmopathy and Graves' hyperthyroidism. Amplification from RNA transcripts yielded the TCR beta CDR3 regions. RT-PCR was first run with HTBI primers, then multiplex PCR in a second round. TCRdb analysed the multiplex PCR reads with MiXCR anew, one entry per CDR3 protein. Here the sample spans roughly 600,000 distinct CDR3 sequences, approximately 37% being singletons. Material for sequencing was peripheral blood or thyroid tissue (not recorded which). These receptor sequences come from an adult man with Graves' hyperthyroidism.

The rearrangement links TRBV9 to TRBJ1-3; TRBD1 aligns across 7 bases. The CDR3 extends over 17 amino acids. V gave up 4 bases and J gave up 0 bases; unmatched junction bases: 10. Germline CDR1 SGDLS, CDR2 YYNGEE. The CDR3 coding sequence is TGTGCCAGCAGCCAAGGGAACACAGGGGCCTCTGGAAACACCATATATTTT. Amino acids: CASSQGNTGASGNTIYF.

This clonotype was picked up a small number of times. DNA of the CDR3: TGTGCCAGCAGCCAAGGGGACGGATTCCAAGAGACCCAGTACTTC. It codes for CASSQGDGFQETQYF. The V gene is TRBV3-1, the J gene TRBJ2-5; either TRBD1 or TRBD2 may fit D (5 bases each). The CDR3 length is 15 residues. Per germline, CDR1 LGHDT and CDR2 YNNKEL (reference sequence). Trimming removed 1 base from V and 1 base from J, with 10 bases in between.

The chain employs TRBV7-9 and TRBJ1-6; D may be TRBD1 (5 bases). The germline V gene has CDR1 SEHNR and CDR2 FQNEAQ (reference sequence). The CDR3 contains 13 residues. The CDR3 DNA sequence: TGTGCTCAGACAGCCAGAATGGATTCACCCCTCCACTTT. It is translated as CAQTARMDSPLHF.

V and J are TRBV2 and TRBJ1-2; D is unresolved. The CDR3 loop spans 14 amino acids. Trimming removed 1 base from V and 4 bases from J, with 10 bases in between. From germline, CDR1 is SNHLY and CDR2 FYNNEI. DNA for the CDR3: TGTGCCAGCAGTGAAGAGTGGGAGAGCTATGGCTACACCTTC. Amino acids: CASSEEWESYGYTF.

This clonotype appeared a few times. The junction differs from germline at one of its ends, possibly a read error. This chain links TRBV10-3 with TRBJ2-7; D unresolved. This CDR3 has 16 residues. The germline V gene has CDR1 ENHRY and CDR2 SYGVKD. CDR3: CASSYSTGWGSYEQYF. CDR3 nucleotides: TGTGCCAGCAGTTACTCGACCGGATGGGGTTCTTACGAGCAGTACTTC.

CDR3 protein: CASSLVVGGQGATGGYTF. CDR3 coding DNA: TGTGCCAGCAGCTTAGTAGTTGGGGGGCAGGGGGCGACCGGTGGCTACACCTTC. The chain recombines TRBV7-6 with TRBJ1-2; 8 nucleotides agree with TRBD1. The CDR3 is 18 residues long. Germline lookup yields CDR1 SGHVS and CDR2 FNYEAQ. The V gene end was trimmed by 1 base and the J gene end by 7 bases; junction bases not matched to a gene: 17.

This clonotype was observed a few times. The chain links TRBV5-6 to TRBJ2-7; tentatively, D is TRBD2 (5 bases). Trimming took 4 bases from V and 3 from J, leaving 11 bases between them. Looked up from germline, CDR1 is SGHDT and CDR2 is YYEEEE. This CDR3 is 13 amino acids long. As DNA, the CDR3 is TGTGCCAGCAGCGTATCGGGGTTCTACGAGCAGTACTTC. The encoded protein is CASSVSGFYEQYF.

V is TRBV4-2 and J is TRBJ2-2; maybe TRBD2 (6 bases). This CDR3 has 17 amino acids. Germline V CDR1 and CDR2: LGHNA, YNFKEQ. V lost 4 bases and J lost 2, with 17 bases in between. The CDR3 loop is CASSLRSGTVNTGELFF. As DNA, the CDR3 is TGTGCCAGCAGCCTAAGATCAGGGACTGTAAACACCGGGGAGCTGTTTTTT.